These 20 T cell receptor beta chains share one sample of origin, sequenced in a study of Graves' ophthalmopathy and Graves' hyperthyroidism. Investigators amplified TCR beta CDR3 regions from RNA transcripts. The first round was an RT-PCR with HTBI primers, and the second round was a multiplex PCR. TCRdb redid the calling of the multiplex PCR reads with MiXCR, one entry per CDR3 protein. The data contain approximately 480,000 distinct CDR3 sequences, about 15% of them singletons. Input material: blood. These receptors were collected from a woman in her thirties with Graves' ophthalmopathy.

In its sample, this clonotype was seen many times. The chain joins TRBV12-3 or TRBV12-4 to TRBJ2-5, with TRBD2 identical over 11 bases. V shed 5 bases and J 5 bases; nucleotides not matched to a gene: 7. The CDR3 contains 15 residues. This CDR3 is CASSMTSGAGETQYF. CDR3 DNA sequence: TGTGCCAGCAGTATGACTAGCGGGGCGGGGGAGACCCAGTACTTC.

This clonotype came up many times. This rearrangement joins TRBV28 to TRBJ1-3; no reliable D call. The CDR3 is made up of 16 amino acids. The germline V gene encodes CDR1 MDHEN and CDR2 SYDVKM. V lost 2 bases and J lost 0, with 11 bases in between. This CDR3 is CASSLEYGHSGNTIYF. The CDR3 DNA reads as TGTGCCAGCAGTTTAGAATACGGTCACTCTGGAAACACCATATATTTT.

This clonotype was detected many times. The chain has TRBV28 and TRBJ1-1; D is perhaps TRBD1 (5 bases). The ends were cut back, 2 bases at V and 10 bases at J, with 20 bases in the middle. The CDR3 is 15 amino acids. The germline V gene encodes CDR1 MDHEN and CDR2 SYDVKM. The CDR3 here is CASSLLAGTTHGAFF. DNA of the CDR3: TGTGCCAGCAGTTTACTGGCAGGGACCACTCACGGAGCTTTCTTT.

The chain links TRBV3-1 to TRBJ2-7; TRBD2 might be the D (6 bases). CDR1 and CDR2 from the germline V gene are LGHDT and YNNKEL (reference sequence). Between the trimmed V and J ends, which lost 0 bases and 2 bases, there was a span of 14 bases. The length of the CDR3 is 16 residues. The CDR3 nucleotides are TGTGCCAGCAGCCAAGAAGCGGGCGGGTGGGCCTACGAGCAGTACTTC. Translated, it gives CASSQEAGGWAYEQYF.

This chain connects TRBV30 to TRBJ1-1; a possible D gene is TRBD1 (5 bases). The CDR3 totals 13 residues. V was shortened by 8 bases and J by 0 bases, with 13 bases between the two germline ends. The germline CDR1 and CDR2 sequences are GTSNPN and SVGIG (reference sequence). This chain's CDR3 is CALRTGVNTEAFF. CDR3 nucleotides: TGTGCCCTCAGGACGGGGGTGAACACTGAAGCTTTCTTT.

This clonotype came up a few times. The chain employs TRBV12-5 and TRBJ1-1, with D hard to call. V was pared by 0 bases and J by 7 bases, with 6 bases between. The CDR3 totals 12 residues. Germline V gene sequence: CDR1 LGHNT, CDR2 FRNRAP. The CDR3: CASGLVLDEAFF. CDR3 sequence (DNA): TGTGCTAGTGGTTTGGTATTAGATGAAGCTTTCTTT.

This clonotype was seen more than once but under ten times. The chain recombines TRBV4-2 with TRBJ2-7; D gene ambiguous. Germline CDR1 reads LGHNA; CDR2 reads YNFKEQ. V gave up 1 base and J gave up 6 bases, with 16 bases separating them. The CDR3 spans 15 residues. CDR3 residues: CASSQGSGRHGEQYF. CDR3 in DNA: TGTGCCAGCAGCCAAGGGAGTGGGCGACACGGCGAGCAGTACTTC.

In this sample, this clonotype turned up many times. V and J are TRBV28 and TRBJ1-1; possible D gene TRBD1, 5 bases. The CDR3 sequence is 14 residues long. With 8 bases removed from V and 2 bases from J, the gap between germline ends came to 15 bases. Germline-derived CDR1 and CDR2 are MDHEN and SYDVKM. This CDR3 is CASSWGSSNTEAFF. The CDR3 DNA reads TGTGCCAGCTCTTGGGGGTCCTCCAACACTGAAGCTTTCTTT.

This clonotype has at least ten counts. This chain links TRBV6-1 with TRBJ1-1; D perhaps matches TRBD1 (6 bases). V was clipped by 3 bases and J by 7 bases, with 15 bases between them. The CDR3 consists of 14 residues. Germline V gene lookup returns CDR1 MNHNS and CDR2 SASEGT. The CDR3 DNA follows: TGTGCCAGCAGTGATCGGACAGCTCCTAATGAAGCTTTCTTT. Translation gives CASSDRTAPNEAFF.

The CDR3 sequence is CASRQGARTQYF. Here the CDR3 DNA reads TGTGCCAGTAGACAGGGGGCGCGGACCCAGTACTTC. The chain carries TRBV6-5 and TRBJ2-5, with 10 positions matching TRBD1. The CDR3 runs 12 residues. CDR1 and CDR2 from the germline V gene are MNHEY and SVGAGI. With 9 bases clipped from V and 7 bases from J, the junction kept 5 bases outside the gene matches.

This clonotype occurred many times. The CDR3 nucleotides are TGCGCCAGATCAATAGCGGGGGGGGTCTCCTACGAGCAGTACTTC. Its translation: CARSIAGGVSYEQYF. The J gene is TRBJ2-7, the V gene TRBV10-2; 11 bases are shared with TRBD2. The CDR3 is 15 amino acids. V shed 9 bases and J 0 bases; nucleotides not matched to a gene: 7. From germline, CDR1 is WSHSY and CDR2 SAAADI.

About this clonotype itself: Germline is not matched at one junction end, which may reflect a read error. The chain carries TRBV28 and TRBJ2-2, with TRBD2 matching 9 bases. Looked up from germline, CDR1 is MDHEN and CDR2 is SYDVKM. The CDR3 totals 15 residues. CDR3 sequence (DNA): TGCGCCAGCAGTGGGCTAGCGGGGCCCACCGGGGAGCTGTTTTTT. Translating gives CASSGLAGPTGELFF.

At least ten counts were recorded for this clonotype. J is TRBJ1-5 and V is TRBV6-2 or TRBV6-3; the match to TRBD1 covers 9 bases. The J segment lost 3 bases and the V segment lost 6 bases, leaving 15 bases of the junction unmatched. This CDR3 has 18 amino acids. Germline V gene sequence: CDR1 MNHEY, CDR2 SVGEGT. The CDR3 nucleotides read TGTGCCAGCAGCTCTAAACAGGGGGCAAGGAAGGACAATCAGCCCCAGCATTTT. It yields the protein CASSSKQGARKDNQPQHF.

Many counts were recorded for this clonotype. The chain's CDR3 is CASSPKTGQRNTIYF. The CDR3 DNA is TGTGCCAGCAGTCCAAAAACGGGCCAAAGAAACACCATATATTTT. The chain has TRBV28 and TRBJ1-3, with no clear D. Germline V gene lookup returns CDR1 MDHEN and CDR2 SYDVKM. V was trimmed by 5 bases and J by 5 bases, leaving 16 bases between them. The CDR3 extends over 15 amino acids.

This clonotype was seen ten or more times. V gene TRBV6-1 combines with J gene TRBJ2-7, with 12 bases aligning to TRBD2. The CDR3 is 15 residues long. CDR1 and CDR2 from the germline V gene are MNHNS and SASEGT. Germline trimming cut 3 bases from V and 3 bases from J; bases unmatched to any gene: 3. This CDR3 is CASSDGLAGYYEQYF. CDR3 DNA: TGTGCCAGCAGTGATGGACTAGCGGGGTACTACGAGCAGTACTTC.

This clonotype occurred many times. This chain links TRBV4-1 with TRBJ2-7; 11 nucleotides match TRBD2. CDR1 is MGHRA, CDR2 YSYEKL, per germline. CDR3 size: 16 residues. The V and J ends lost 0 bases and 6 bases, in that order; junction bases with no gene match: 7. The CDR3, as DNA: TGCGCCAGCAGCCAAGACACTAGCGGGAGACATAGCGAGCAGTACTTC. This translates into CASSQDTSGRHSEQYF.

The chain employs TRBV12-3 or TRBV12-4 and TRBJ2-5, with 9 bases that match TRBD2. This CDR3 is 16 amino acids long. The V gene end was trimmed by 3 bases and the J gene end by 3 bases; junction bases not matched to a gene: 8. In DNA form, the CDR3 reads TGTGCCAGCAGTTTTTTAGGCGGGGGGGCGGAAGAGACCCAGTACTTC. Amino acids: CASSFLGGGAEETQYF.

This clonotype was recorded many times. The genes are TRBV11-2 and TRBJ2-5, with 9 bases lining up with TRBD1. CDR3 length: 16 residues. The V and J ends lost 5 bases and 5 bases, in that order; junction bases with no gene match: 12. Germline assignment: CDR1 SGHAT and CDR2 FQNNGV. The CDR3, as DNA: TGTGCCAGCAGCGCCGGGACAGGGCGCCTGTCGGAGACCCAGTACTTC. Protein: CASSAGTGRLSETQYF.

This clonotype turned up a few times. A single base separates this from a much larger clone, so it may be a read error. The chain combines TRBV27 with TRBJ2-2; possible D gene TRBD2, 5 bases. The germline V gene has CDR1 MNHEY and CDR2 SMNVEV (reference sequence). The CDR3 covers 16 residues. V was trimmed by 10 bases and J by 0 bases, leaving 18 bases between them. The CDR3 sequence: CATRAYPAANTGELFF. CDR3 in DNA: TGTGCCACCCGCGCTTACCCAGCGGCGAACACCGGGGAGCTGTTTTTT.

This clonotype was found a few times. A read error may account for a junction end that differs from germline. The genes are TRBV6-1 and TRBJ1-1; possibly TRBD1 for D (5 bases). Germline CDR1 is MNHNS and CDR2 is SASEGT. This CDR3 has 16 amino acids. Here the CDR3 reads CASSTPWEDRNNEAFF. Written as DNA, the CDR3 is TGTGCCAGCAGTACCCCGTGGGAAGACAGAAACAATGAAGCTTTCTTT.